The 21 T cell receptor beta chains listed next were all sequenced from one sample in a study of T cell changes during pregnancy in multiple sclerosis. Here immunoSEQ multiplex PCR was the method, and the copy in TCRdb shows in-frame clones only, minus some. The sample includes more than 15,000 clones, roughly 87% seen only once; the top ten take around 12%. The sequenced sample was CD8+ T cells from peripheral blood mononuclear cells, obtained after pregnancy. All receptors come from a female donor in good health, enrolled as a control in a pregnancy study.

V is TRBV28 and J is TRBJ2-1; maybe TRBD2 (6 bases). V was shortened by 1 base and J by 0 bases, with 10 bases between the two germline ends. The germline V gene has CDR1 MDHEN and CDR2 SYDVKM. The CDR3 is 16 residues long. The CDR3 sequence: CASSLYSGTSYNEQFF. The CDR3 DNA reads as TGTGCCAGCAGTTTATATAGCGGTACCTCCTACAATGAGCAGTTCTTC.

The chain joins TRBV1 to TRBJ2-1; TRBD2 is the table's D call and was not checked against the DNA. TRBV1 is marked as a pseudogene. The CDR3 is made up of 18 amino acids. The CDR3 reads CTSSQAPRLARRYNEQFF. CDR3 sequence (DNA): TGCACCAGCAGCCAAGCGCCACGACTAGCGAGGCGCTACAATGAGCAGTTCTTC.

The genes are TRBV5-4 and TRBJ1-6; maybe TRBD1 (5 bases). There are 14 residues in the CDR3. Germline V lookup: CDR1 SGHNT, CDR2 YYREEE (reference sequence). V shed 0 bases and J shed 7 bases, with 8 bases lying between them. In DNA, the CDR3 is TGTGCCAGCAGCTTGGGACAGAACAATTCACCCCTCCACTTT. It yields the protein CASSLGQNNSPLHF.

The J gene is TRBJ2-7, the V gene TRBV6-1; weak D call: TRBD2 (6 bases). The CDR3 has 14 amino acids. The V gene's germline CDR1 is MNHNS and CDR2 SASEGT. V lost 8 bases, J lost 7 bases, and 21 bases lay in between. The CDR3 DNA reads as TGTGCCAGCGGACTGAGCCAACTCGGGGGTGAGCAGTACTTC. Translation: CASGLSQLGGEQYF.

The gene calls are TRBV10-2 and TRBJ2-3; 8 nucleotides line up with TRBD2. J was trimmed by 6 bases and V by 6 bases; bases with no gene match: 17. The CDR3 spans 17 residues. The V gene's germline CDR1 is WSHSY and CDR2 SAAADI. CDR3 region: CASRADRGGGPRDTQYF. The CDR3 DNA reads as TGCGCCAGCAGAGCAGACCGTGGCGGGGGGCCCCGGGATACGCAGTATTTT.

The V and J genes are TRBV2 and TRBJ2-3; tentative D call: TRBD2 (6 bases). This CDR3 spans 14 amino acids. Trimming removed 2 bases at V and 2 bases at J, with 8 bases between. Germline V gene data show CDR1 as SNHLY and CDR2 as FYNNEI. The CDR3: CASSERGITDTQYF. CDR3 nucleotide sequence: TGTGCCAGCAGTGAACGGGGGATCACAGATACGCAGTATTTT.

This clone has only one observation. This chain links TRBV6-1 with TRBJ2-2; perhaps TRBD2 as D (5 bases). V lost 7 bases and J lost 6, with 15 bases in between. Germline-derived CDR1 and CDR2 are MNHNS and SASEGT. The CDR3 is made up of 14 amino acids. The CDR3 spells CASTERDRAGELFF. CDR3 nucleotides: TGTGCCAGCACCGAACGGGATCGGGCCGGGGAGCTGTTTTTT.

The V call is TRBV4-1, the J call TRBJ1-2; 9 nucleotides line up with TRBD1. V lost 0 bases, J lost 4 bases, and 12 bases stayed unmatched. CDR1 is MGHRA, CDR2 YSYEKL, per germline. The CDR3 totals 18 residues. CDR3 coding DNA: TGCGCCAGCAGCCAAGACCCGACAGGGGGACGGCTACTCTATGGCTACACCTTC. This encodes CASSQDPTGGRLLYGYTF.

This clone was recorded once. The chain links TRBV6-6 to TRBJ2-2; possible D gene TRBD2, 5 bases. Germline CDR1 and CDR2: MNHNY and SVGAGI (reference sequence). The CDR3 has 16 residues. V was clipped by 6 bases and J by 2 bases, with 16 bases between them. CDR3 nucleotides: TGTGCCAGCAGCCGACTACCGGGCTACAACACCGGGGAGCTGTTTTTT. Translated, it gives CASSRLPGYNTGELFF.

The V gene is TRBV11-3, the J gene TRBJ1-5; TRBD1 agrees at 9 bases. Germline V CDR1 and CDR2: SGHNT, YENEEA. J was trimmed by 2 bases and V by 6 bases; bases with no gene match: 8. The CDR3 has 16 residues. CDR3 region: CASRRDREFGNQPQHF. For the CDR3, the DNA is TGTGCCAGCAGGCGGGACAGGGAGTTTGGCAATCAGCCCCAGCATTTT.

The genes are TRBV7-8 and TRBJ1-2; D not resolved. V shed 7 bases and J shed 6 bases, with 18 bases lying between them. The CDR3 contains 14 residues. The germline V gene encodes CDR1 SGHVS and CDR2 FQNEAQ. For the CDR3, the DNA is TGTGCCAGCATCAGCTTGGTAGCTTGGGATGGCTACACCTTC. It encodes CASISLVAWDGYTF.

The chain combines TRBV7-9 with TRBJ2-7, with no clear D. The CDR3 runs 15 residues. In germline, CDR1 is SEHNR, CDR2 FQNEAQ (reference sequence). V shed 1 base and J shed 0 bases, with 10 bases lying between them. CDR3 bases: TGTGCCAGCAGCTTAGGGGTGGGCCGCTCCTACGAGCAGTACTTC. This codes for CASSLGVGRSYEQYF.

This chain links TRBV27 with TRBJ2-5; 9 nucleotides agree with TRBD1. J was trimmed by 5 bases and V by 5 bases; bases with no gene match: 6. The CDR3 contains 14 residues. Germline CDR1 MNHEY, CDR2 SMNVEV (reference sequence). Here the CDR3 reads CASSDRGAGETQYF. The CDR3 DNA sequence: TGTGCCAGCAGTGACAGGGGGGCAGGGGAGACCCAGTACTTC.

This sequence joins TRBV7-2 and TRBJ2-7; the D is unclear. V dropped 1 base and J dropped 1 base, with 11 bases sitting between them. The germline V gene encodes CDR1 SGHTA and CDR2 FQGNSA. This CDR3 comprises 15 residues. The CDR3 sequence: CASSLDHGASYEQYF. The CDR3 DNA follows: TGTGCCAGCAGCTTAGATCACGGAGCGTCCTACGAGCAGTACTTC.

V and J are TRBV27 and TRBJ2-1; D perhaps matches TRBD2 (5 bases). In germline, CDR1 is MNHEY, CDR2 SMNVEV (reference sequence). This CDR3 is 15 amino acids long. V was pared by 7 bases and J by 5 bases, with 18 bases between. CDR3 residues: CASTALVMANNEQFF. The CDR3, as DNA: TGTGCCAGCACCGCACTAGTTATGGCTAACAATGAGCAGTTCTTC.

V and J are TRBV10-3 and TRBJ2-1; TRBD1 agrees at 8 bases. V was pared by 6 bases and J by 4 bases, with 11 bases of the junction left unmatched. The CDR3 consists of 16 residues. Germline V gene lookup returns CDR1 ENHRY and CDR2 SYGVKD. CDR3 DNA: TGTGCCATCAGGACCACAGGGGGTAATTCGTACAATGAGCAGTTCTTC. It codes for CAIRTTGGNSYNEQFF.

This chain links TRBV13 with TRBJ2-2, with D possibly being TRBD1 (5 bases). V lost 5 bases and J 4 bases, leaving 20 bases between the germline ends. The CDR3 is 17 amino acids. CDR1 and CDR2 (germline): PRHDT, FYEKMQ (reference sequence). In nucleotides, the CDR3 is TGTGCCAGCAGCCCCCAGGGATGGGTGGGGCTCACCGGGGAGCTGTTTTTT. It yields the protein CASSPQGWVGLTGELFF.

This rearrangement joins TRBV7-8 to TRBJ2-3, with TRBD2 matching 9 bases. The V segment lost 7 bases and the J segment 4 bases; nucleotides outside the gene matches: 6. This CDR3 contains 14 residues. The germline gives CDR1 SGHVS, CDR2 FQNEAQ. CDR3 sequence (DNA): TGTGCCAGCACCGCGGGGGGGCGGGCAGATACGCAGTATTTT. Translation gives CASTAGGRADTQYF.

This clone was observed once. The CDR3 protein is CASSNPQQGGSTEAFF. The CDR3 DNA sequence: TGTGCCAGCAGCAACCCCCAACAGGGGGGGAGCACTGAAGCTTTCTTT. The chain is built from TRBV7-6 and TRBJ1-1; TRBD1 matches 8 bases. CDR3 length: 16 residues. V shed 5 bases, J shed 4 bases, and the junction held 12 bases outside the gene matches. From germline, CDR1 is SGHVS and CDR2 FNYEAQ.

The rearrangement links TRBV5-8 to TRBJ1-1; no firm D call. This CDR3 has 12 residues. In germline, CDR1 is SGHTS, CDR2 YDEGEE. Trimming pared 0 bases from V and 8 bases from J, leaving 8 bases between. CDR3 nucleotides: TGTGCCAGCAGCTTGGTCACCAGGGAAGCTTTCTTT. This gives the protein CASSLVTREAFF.

This chain's CDR3 is CASSETTGQGGKNIQYF. The DNA of the CDR3 is TGTGCCAGCAGCGAAACTACGGGACAGGGGGGCAAAAACATTCAGTACTTC. The chain has TRBV7-8 and TRBJ2-4; 11 positions match TRBD1. The CDR3 is 17 amino acids. Germline lookup yields CDR1 SGHVS and CDR2 FQNEAQ. J lost 3 bases, V lost 5 bases, and 9 bases had no gene match.